Listed below are T cell receptor beta chains from one sample, sequenced in a study of cytomegalovirus exposure and HLA in healthy donors. Sequencing used immunoSEQ multiplex PCR; TCRdb keeps in-frame clones, though not all of them. Counted here are approximately 130,000 clones, less than 85% occurring once; the ten biggest clones make up less than 2%. Sequencing used PBMCs. Every receptor here comes from a man aged 35-49 years in good health and CMV-seronegative. CDR3s include the opening cysteine and the closing phenylalanine or tryptophan. A D gene is named only where the DNA matches it firmly. Size values are once, few and many counts, or a class for expanded clones, and some rows have none.

j_gene | d_gene | abundance | v_gene | CDR3nt | CDR3aa
TRBJ2-2 | TRBD2 | - | TRBV7-3 | TGTGCCAGCAGCACCCGGACTAGCGGGAACACCGGGGAGCTGTTTTTT | CASSTRTSGNTGELFF
TRBJ2-2 | - | once | TRBV28 | TGTGCCAGCAGGGTACAGGGTTCCACCGGGGAGCTGTTTTTT | CASRVQGSTGELFF
TRBJ2-7 | - | - | TRBV7-9 | TGTGCCAGCAGCCCAGGCAACCCCCACGAGCAGTACTTC | CASSPGNPHEQYF
TRBJ1-1 | - | - | TRBV7-2 | TGTGCCAGCAGCCGTCAGAAGAACACTGAAGCTTTCTTT | CASSRQKNTEAFF
TRBJ2-3 | - | few | TRBV27 | TGTGCCAGCAGTTTATTGTCTAGTAGTCTCGGTAAAACGCAGTATTTT | CASSLLSSSLGKTQYF
TRBJ1-2 | - | - | TRBV19 | TGTGCCAGTAGTTTCCGAGCTAACTATGGCTACACCTTC | CASSFRANYGYTF
TRBJ1-5 | - | - | TRBV27 | TGTGCCAGCAGTTTATCGGGTCGCGGACAGTATAGCAATCAGCCCCAGCATTTT | CASSLSGRGQYSNQPQHF
TRBJ2-3 | - | once | TRBV6-1 | TGTGCCAGCAGTGAGGGAGAATTCCCAGATACGCAGTATTTT | CASSEGEFPDTQYF
TRBJ2-5 | - | - | TRBV4-3 | TGCGCCAGCAGCCAAGACAGTCTGCAGGAGACCCAGTACTTC | CASSQDSLQETQYF
TRBJ2-7 | TRBD2 | - | TRBV4-1 | TGCGCCAGCAGCCGGGGACTAGCGGGAGCAAAGTACGAGCAGTACTTC | CASSRGLAGAKYEQYF
TRBJ1-2 | - | - | TRBV6-5 | TGTGCCAGCACCTCAGGCTATGGCTACACCTTC | CASTSGYGYTF
TRBJ2-1 | TRBD1 | - | TRBV5-4 | TGTGCCAGCAGCGAGGACAGGGGGCAAAATACTGAGCAGTTCTTC | CASSEDRGQNTEQFF
TRBJ1-2 | TRBD1 | few | TRBV18 | TGTGCCAGCTCACCAGGGACAGCGAATAACTATGGCTACACCTTC | CASSPGTANNYGYTF
TRBJ1-1 | TRBD1 | - | TRBV27 | TGTGCCAGCAGTCGAACTGACGTTACGGACAGGGGGATAGCTTTCTTT | CASSRTDVTDRGIAFF
TRBJ2-5 | - | - | TRBV9 | TGTGCCAGCAGCGTAGAATCCCTCCAGACCCAGTACTTC | CASSVESLQTQYF
TRBJ2-5 | TRBD2 | - | TRBV6-5 | TGTGCCAGCAGTTACGGGGCTAGCGGGAGTGAGACCCAGTACTTC | CASSYGASGSETQYF
TRBJ2-3 | TRBD2 | few | TRBV5-1 | TGCGCCAGCAGCTCGGGACTAGCGGGGACAGATACGCAGTATTTT | CASSSGLAGTDTQYF
TRBJ2-7 | TRBD2 | - | TRBV7-2 | TGTGCCAGCAGCACCGAGACTAGCGGGGCTTACGAGCAGTACTTC | CASSTETSGAYEQYF
TRBJ2-5 | - | - | TRBV4-1 | TGCGCCAGCAGCCACCTCAGGGGTCCCGGATCGGAGACCCAGTACTTC | CASSHLRGPGSETQYF
TRBJ2-5 | TRBD1 | - | TRBV4-3 | TGCGCCAGCAGCGAGGAGACAGGGCCTCGGGAGACCCAGTACTTC | CASSEETGPRETQYF
TRBJ2-2 | - | - | TRBV25-1 | TGTGCCAGCAGTGATGCAGGGCGGCTGAACACCGGGGAGCTGTTTTTT | CASSDAGRLNTGELFF
TRBJ2-5 | TRBD2 | - | TRBV5-1 | TGCGCCAGCAGCTTGACAGGTCAGCGGGGGGCCGGTGAGACCCAGTACTTC | CASSLTGQRGAGETQYF
TRBJ2-5 | - | - | TRBV7-7 | TGTGCTAGCAGCTTAGAGAGGCAAGAGACCCAGTACTTC | CASSLERQETQYF
TRBJ1-1 | - | - | TRBV7-8 | TGTGCCAGCAGTCAATACAGTCAGGAGGTCACTGAAGCTTTCTTT | CASSQYSQEVTEAFF
TRBJ2-7 | - | - | TRBV28 | TGTGCCAGCAGTTTTCCGGGGGATTCAGGCTACGAGCAGTACTTC | CASSFPGDSGYEQYF
TRBJ2-1 | - | - | TRBV9 | TGTGCCAGCAGCGTAGATGCGGGTTCCTACAATGAGCAGTTCTTC | CASSVDAGSYNEQFF
TRBJ2-7 | - | - | TRBV7-2 | TGTGCCAGCAGCTTCGCGGCAGGGACCTACGAGCAGTACTTC | CASSFAAGTYEQYF
TRBJ2-3 | TRBD2 | - | TRBV10-2 | TGCGCCAGTCGGGGGGGGAGCACAGATACGCAGTATTTT | CASRGGSTDTQYF
TRBJ2-5 | TRBD1 | - | TRBV11-3 | TGTGCCAGCAGCCCGACTGGGACAGGGGGCAGGGAGACCCAGTACTTC | CASSPTGTGGRETQYF